Presented here are 3 T cell receptor beta chains from one specimen sequenced in a study of blood T cell repertoires in COVID-19. TCRdb keeps only in-frame clones here, not all; method: immunoSEQ multiplex PCR. The sample has approximately 230,000 clones; about 80% are singletons. Sequences were obtained from PBMCs or T cells enriched from blood (not recorded which). The receptors here all came from a man between 40 and 49 years old who had recovered from COVID-19.

In this sample, this clone turned up once. The genes are TRBV6-2 or TRBV6-3 and TRBJ2-3, with D maybe TRBD1 (5 bases). Deletions cut 2 bases from V and 0 bases from J, with 9 bases between. The CDR3 runs to 15 residues. CDR1 is MNHEY, CDR2 SVGEGT, per germline. The CDR3 region is CASSYATASTDTQYF. CDR3 coding DNA: TGTGCCAGCAGTTACGCGACAGCTAGCACAGATACGCAGTATTTT.

The CDR3 nucleotides read TGTGCCAGCAGCCCCCTGGGGAGGGACTATGGCTACACCTTC. Translation gives CASSPLGRDYGYTF. This sequence joins TRBV6-5 and TRBJ1-2, with D unclear. The CDR3 runs 14 residues. Germline V gives CDR1 MNHEY, CDR2 SVGAGI. Trimming stripped 6 bases from V and 3 bases from J, with 14 bases between.

The rearrangement links TRBV9 to TRBJ2-2, with TRBD2 matching 9 bases. The germline CDR1 and CDR2 sequences are SGDLS and YYNGEE. J gave up 6 bases and V 6 bases, and 15 bases lay outside the gene matches. The CDR3 sequence is 17 residues long. CDR3 protein: CASTPLFAGGMPGELFF. The CDR3 DNA is TGTGCCAGCACCCCCCTTTTCGCGGGAGGGATGCCCGGGGAGCTGTTTTTT.